This T cell receptor beta chain was found in a study of blood T cell repertoires in COVID-19. Germline CDR1 reads SGHDT; CDR2 reads YYEEEE. The CDR3 covers 15 residues. V was trimmed by 3 bases and J by 9 bases, leaving 16 bases between them. TCRdb keeps only in-frame clones here, not all; method: immunoSEQ multiplex PCR. Of approximately 300,000 clones in the sample, 85% were seen once. What was sequenced was PBMCs or T cells enriched from blood (not recorded which). The sequence came from a woman in her twenties or thirties who had been exposed to COVID-19. V is TRBV5-6 and J is TRBJ1-6; D gene uncertain. The CDR3 DNA follows: TGTGCCAGCAGCTCAACGAAAAATCGGGGTTCACCCCTCCACTTT. It translates to CASSSTKNRGSPLHF.